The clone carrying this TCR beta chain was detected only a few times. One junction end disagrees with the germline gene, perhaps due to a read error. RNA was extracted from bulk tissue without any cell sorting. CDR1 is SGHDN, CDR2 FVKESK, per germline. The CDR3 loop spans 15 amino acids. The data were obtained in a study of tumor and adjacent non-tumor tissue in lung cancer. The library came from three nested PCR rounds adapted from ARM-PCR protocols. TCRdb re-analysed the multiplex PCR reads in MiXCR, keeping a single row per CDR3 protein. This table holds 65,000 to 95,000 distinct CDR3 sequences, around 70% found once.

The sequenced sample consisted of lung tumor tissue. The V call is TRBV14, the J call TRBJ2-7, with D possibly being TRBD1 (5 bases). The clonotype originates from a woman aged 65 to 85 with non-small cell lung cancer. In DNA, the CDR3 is TGTGCCAGCAGCCAAGAACAGGCGTACTCCTACGAGCGGTACTTC. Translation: CASSQEQAYSYERYF.